This T cell receptor beta chain was retrieved from a study of blood T cell repertoires in COVID-19. About the study: The study drew acute and convalescent COVID-19 samples from the United States, Italy and Spain. The analysed material was cDNA or gDNA that came from T cells, B-cell-depleted T cells, or PBMCs.

One Seattle source followed patients from active infection through their disease course. In the original analysis: The assay estimated nucleated cells by amplifying reference gene primers. Only in-frame clones appear in the TCRdb table, and some are missing; sequencing was by immunoSEQ multiplex PCR. Clone size and V and J calls were adopted from that table, with D and trimming inferred from the DNA. The sample includes about 270,000 clones, 86% of them seen just once. The TCR sequence derives from a woman of 80 years or more with COVID-19, enrolled during active disease. Sequencing was carried out using peripheral blood.

CDR3 in DNA: TGCGCCAGCAGCATGCCGGGACAGAGAAACACCGGGGAGCTGTTTTTT. Translation: CASSMPGQRNTGELFF. V and J are TRBV5-1 and TRBJ2-2, with 7 bases fitting TRBD1. Per germline, CDR1 SGHRS and CDR2 YFSETQ. The CDR3 totals 16 residues. The trim removed 4 bases at V and 2 bases at J, leaving 8 bases unmatched.